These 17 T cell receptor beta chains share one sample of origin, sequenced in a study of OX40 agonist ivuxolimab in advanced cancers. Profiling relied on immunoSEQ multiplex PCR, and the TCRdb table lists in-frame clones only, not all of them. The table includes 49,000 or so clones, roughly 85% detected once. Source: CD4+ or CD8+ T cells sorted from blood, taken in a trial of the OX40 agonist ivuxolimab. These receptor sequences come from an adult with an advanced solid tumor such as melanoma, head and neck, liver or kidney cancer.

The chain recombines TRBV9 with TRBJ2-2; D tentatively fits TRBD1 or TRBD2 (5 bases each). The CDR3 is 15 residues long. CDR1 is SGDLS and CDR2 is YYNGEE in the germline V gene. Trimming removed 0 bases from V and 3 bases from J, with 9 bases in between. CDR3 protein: CASSVVGTDTGELFF. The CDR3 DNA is TGTGCCAGCAGCGTAGTGGGGACGGACACCGGGGAGCTGTTTTTT.

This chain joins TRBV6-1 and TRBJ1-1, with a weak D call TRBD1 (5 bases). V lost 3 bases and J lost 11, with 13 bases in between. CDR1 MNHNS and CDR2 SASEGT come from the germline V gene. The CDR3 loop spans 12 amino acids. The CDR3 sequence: CASSDDRGEAFF. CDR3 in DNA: TGTGCCAGCAGTGATGATCGGGGGGAGGCTTTCTTT.

This CDR3 reads CASKTGEQYF. CDR3 DNA sequence: TGTGCCAGCAAGACAGGGGAACAGTACTTC. The rearrangement links TRBV6-4 to TRBJ2-7; TRBD1 agrees at 8 bases. Germline assignment: CDR1 MRHNA and CDR2 SNTAGT. After removal of 7 bases from V and 10 bases from J, the junction contained 3 bases not matched to a gene. The CDR3 runs to 10 residues.

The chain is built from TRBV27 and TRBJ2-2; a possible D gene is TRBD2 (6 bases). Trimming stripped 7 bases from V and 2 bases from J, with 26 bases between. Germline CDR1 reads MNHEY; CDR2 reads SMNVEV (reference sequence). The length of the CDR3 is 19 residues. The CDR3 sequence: CASTTGHGYGGTNTGELFF. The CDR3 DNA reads TGTGCCAGCACTACAGGTCATGGATATGGCGGGACCAACACCGGGGAGCTGTTTTTT.

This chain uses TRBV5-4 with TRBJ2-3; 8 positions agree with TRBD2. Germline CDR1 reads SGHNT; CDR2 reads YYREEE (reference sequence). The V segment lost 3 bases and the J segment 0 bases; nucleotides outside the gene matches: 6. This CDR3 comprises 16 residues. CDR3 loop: CASSSLAGSSTDTQYF. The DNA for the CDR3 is TGTGCCAGCAGCTCCCTAGCGGGCTCTAGCACAGATACGCAGTATTTT. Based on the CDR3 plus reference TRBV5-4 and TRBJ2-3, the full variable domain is ETGVTQSPTHLIKTRGQQVTLRCSSQSGHNTVSWYQQALGQGPQFIFQYYREEENGRGNFPPRFSGLQFPNYSSELNVNALELDDSALYLCASSSLAGSSTDTQYFGPGTRLTVL.

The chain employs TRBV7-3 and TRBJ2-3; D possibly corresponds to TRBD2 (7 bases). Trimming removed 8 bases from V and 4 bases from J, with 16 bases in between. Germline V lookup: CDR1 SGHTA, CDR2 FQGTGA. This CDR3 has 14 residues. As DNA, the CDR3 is TGTGCCAGCGGGCCCGGAGGGGGGGCAGATACGCAGTATTTT. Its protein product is CASGPGGGADTQYF. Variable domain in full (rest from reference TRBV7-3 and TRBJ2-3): GAGVSQTPSNKVTEKGKYVELRCDPISGHTALYWYRQSLGQGPEFLIYFQGTGAADDSGLPNDRFFAVRPEGSVSTLKIQRTERGDSAVYLCASGPGGGADTQYFGPGTRLTVL.

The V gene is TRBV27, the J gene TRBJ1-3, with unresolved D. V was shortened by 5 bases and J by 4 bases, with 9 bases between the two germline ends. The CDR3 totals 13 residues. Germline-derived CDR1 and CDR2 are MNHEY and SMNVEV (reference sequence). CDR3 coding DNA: TGTGCCAGCAGTAGCGTTCTGGGAAACACCATATATTTT. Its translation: CASSSVLGNTIYF.

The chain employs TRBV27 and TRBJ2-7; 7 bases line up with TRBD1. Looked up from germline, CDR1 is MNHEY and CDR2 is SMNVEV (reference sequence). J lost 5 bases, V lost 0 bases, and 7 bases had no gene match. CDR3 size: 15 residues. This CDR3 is CASSLSPRGPHEQYF. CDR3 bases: TGTGCCAGCAGTTTATCTCCTAGGGGGCCCCACGAGCAGTACTTC.

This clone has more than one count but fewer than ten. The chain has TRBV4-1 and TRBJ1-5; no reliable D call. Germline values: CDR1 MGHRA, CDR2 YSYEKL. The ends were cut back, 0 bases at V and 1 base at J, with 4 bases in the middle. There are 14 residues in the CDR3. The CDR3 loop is CASSQEDSNQPQHF. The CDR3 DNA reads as TGCGCCAGCAGCCAAGAGGACAGCAATCAGCCCCAGCATTTT.

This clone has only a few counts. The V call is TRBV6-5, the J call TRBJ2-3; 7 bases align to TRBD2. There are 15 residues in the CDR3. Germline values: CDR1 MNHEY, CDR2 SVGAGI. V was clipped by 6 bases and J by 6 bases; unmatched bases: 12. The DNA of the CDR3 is TGTGCCAGCAGCGACCTAGCGGACGGTTTGGATACGCAGTATTTT. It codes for CASSDLADGLDTQYF.

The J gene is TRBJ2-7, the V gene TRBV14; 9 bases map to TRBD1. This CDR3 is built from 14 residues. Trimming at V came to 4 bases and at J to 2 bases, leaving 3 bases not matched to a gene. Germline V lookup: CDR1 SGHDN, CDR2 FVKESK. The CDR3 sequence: CASSRRQGAYEQYF. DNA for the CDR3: TGTGCCAGCAGCCGTAGACAGGGGGCCTACGAGCAGTACTTC.

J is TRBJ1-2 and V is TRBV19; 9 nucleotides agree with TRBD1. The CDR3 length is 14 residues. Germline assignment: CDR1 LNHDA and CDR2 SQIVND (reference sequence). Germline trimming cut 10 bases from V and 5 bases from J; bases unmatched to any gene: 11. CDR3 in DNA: TGTGCCACCCAAGCCGGGACAGGGATTTATGGCTACACCTTC. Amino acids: CATQAGTGIYGYTF.

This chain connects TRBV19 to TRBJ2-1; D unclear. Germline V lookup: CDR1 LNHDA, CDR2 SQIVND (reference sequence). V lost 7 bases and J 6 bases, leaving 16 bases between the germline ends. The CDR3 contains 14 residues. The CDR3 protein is CASKVTHTFNEQFF. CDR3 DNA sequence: TGTGCCAGTAAGGTCACACACACATTCAATGAGCAGTTCTTC.

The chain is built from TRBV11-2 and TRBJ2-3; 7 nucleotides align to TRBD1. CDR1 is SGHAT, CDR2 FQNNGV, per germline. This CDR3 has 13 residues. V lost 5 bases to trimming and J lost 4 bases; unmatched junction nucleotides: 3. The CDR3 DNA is TGTGCCAGCAGCCTCGACAGGGCAGATACGCAGTATTTT. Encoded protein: CASSLDRADTQYF.

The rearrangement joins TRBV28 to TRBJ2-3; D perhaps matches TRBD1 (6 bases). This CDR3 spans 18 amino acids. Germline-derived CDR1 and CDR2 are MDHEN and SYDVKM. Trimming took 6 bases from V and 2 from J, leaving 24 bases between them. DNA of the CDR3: TGTGCCAGCAGCCTTCTTGAGCTACAGGGAGACTCCACAGATACGCAGTATTTT. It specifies CASSLLELQGDSTDTQYF. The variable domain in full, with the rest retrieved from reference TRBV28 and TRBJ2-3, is DVKVTQSSRYLVKRTGEKVFLECVQDMDHENMFWYRQDPGLGLRLIYFSYDVKMKEKGDIPEGYSVSREKKERFSLILESASTNQTSMYLCASSLLELQGDSTDTQYFGPGTRLTVL.

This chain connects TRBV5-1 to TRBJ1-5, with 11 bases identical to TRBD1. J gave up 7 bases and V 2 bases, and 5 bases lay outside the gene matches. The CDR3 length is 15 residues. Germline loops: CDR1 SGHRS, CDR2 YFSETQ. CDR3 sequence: CASSLGGTGGQPQHF. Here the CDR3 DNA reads TGCGCCAGCAGCTTAGGGGGGACAGGGGGACAGCCCCAGCATTTT.

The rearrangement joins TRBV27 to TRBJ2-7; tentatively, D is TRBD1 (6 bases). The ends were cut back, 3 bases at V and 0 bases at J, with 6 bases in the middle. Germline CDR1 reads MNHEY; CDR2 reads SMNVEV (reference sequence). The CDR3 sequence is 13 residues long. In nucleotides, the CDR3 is TGTGCCAGCAGTTTGGGGGCCTCCTACGAGCAGTACTTC. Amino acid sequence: CASSLGASYEQYF.